This record looks at one T cell receptor (beta chain) sequence and its context. The sample is drawn from a study of blood T cell repertoires in COVID-19. In the authors' methods: The assay estimated nucleated cells by amplifying reference gene primers. The method was immunoSEQ multiplex PCR; TCRdb's version includes in-frame clones alone and lacks a portion of them. V, J and clone size reflect that table, while D and trimming were determined from the DNA. The repertoire has 330,000 or so clones, 87% of them found once; the top ten carry 2.5% to 3%. This CDR3 contains 17 residues. The V segment lost 10 bases and the J segment 4 bases; nucleotides outside the gene matches: 22. In germline, CDR1 is SGHTA, CDR2 FQGTGA. Participants were aged about 18 to 100 years, lived in around 25 US areas, and enrolled virtually. Participant-reported clinical history was the basis for cohort assignment. Recovered Cohort 3 donors showed two negative PCRs, clearance, or symptom resolution.

This TCR was recovered from a woman aged 25-40 years who had recovered from COVID-19. Sequences were obtained from PBMCs or T cells enriched from blood (not recorded which). The J gene is TRBJ2-7, the V gene TRBV7-3; 7 bases agree with TRBD2. CDR3 nucleotides: TGTGCCACCCTGGGGGACTACACCGTCCGGAGAGGGTACGAGCAGTACTTC. Translating it yields CATLGDYTVRRGYEQYF.